This T cell receptor beta chain was sequenced during a study of shared clonotypes between healthy human individuals. Background on the study: In total, the donors were a couple of women and a few men aged 18 to 49.

All of the donors resided in Nashville, Tennessee, and each was a Caucasian adult. V lost 2 bases, J lost 8 bases, and 7 bases stayed unmatched. Per the germline V gene, CDR1 is MNHNY and CDR2 is SVGAGI (reference sequence). The CDR3 spans 15 residues. General study points: Clonotypes shared by all four sorted-subset donors had higher generation probabilities than non-shared clonotypes. Sampling covered nothing but blood. Tissue TCR repertoires likely differ from those found in blood.

A note on this clone: The target antigen is unknown.

Profiled with immunoSEQ multiplex PCR; TCRdb holds only in-frame clones, not every one. This table has some 2,500,000 clones, 90% to 95% appearing once. The material sequenced was naive CD4+ T cells from PBMCs. Sample subset: CD45RA+ positively selected. The chain carries TRBV6-6 and TRBJ1-4, with 8 bases fitting TRBD1. The TCR sequence derives from a young man in good health. Some clones in this sample may be carry-over from other donors' samples. CDR3 sequence: CASSYRGQGGEKLFF. Here the CDR3 DNA reads TGTGCCAGCAGTTACCGTGGACAGGGTGGGGAAAAACTGTTTTTT.